This T cell receptor (beta chain) originates from a study of shared clonotypes between healthy human individuals. Here immunoSEQ multiplex PCR was the method, and the copy in TCRdb shows in-frame clones only, minus some. Of under 550,000 clones in the sample, almost 97% are singletons; the top ten hold less than 0.06%. CDR3 size: 16 residues. The germline V and J ends were trimmed by 6 bases and 5 bases, with 23 bases remaining between them. CDR1 is SGHVT, CDR2 SQSDAQ, per germline. Sequenced: naive CD4+ T cells sorted from blood. Subset noted: CD45RA+ positively selected. The sequence was obtained from a woman aged 30 to 39 in good health. The chain carries TRBV7-4 and TRBJ2-7; no clear D. The CDR3 DNA follows: TGTGCCAGCAGATCCAAACGTGGCCTCGTCCTCGACGAGCAGTACTTC. Its protein product is CASRSKRGLVLDEQYF.